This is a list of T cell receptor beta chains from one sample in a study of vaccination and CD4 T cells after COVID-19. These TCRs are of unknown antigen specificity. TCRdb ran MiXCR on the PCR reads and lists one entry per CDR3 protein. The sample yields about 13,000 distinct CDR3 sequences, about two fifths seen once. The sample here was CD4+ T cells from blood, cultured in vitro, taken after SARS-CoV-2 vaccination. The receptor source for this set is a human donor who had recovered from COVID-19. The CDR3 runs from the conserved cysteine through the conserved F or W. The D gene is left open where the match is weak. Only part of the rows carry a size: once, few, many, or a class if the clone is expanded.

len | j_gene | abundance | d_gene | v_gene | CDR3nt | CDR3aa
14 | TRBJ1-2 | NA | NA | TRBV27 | TGTGCCAGCAGACTAACACAGGGAGGCTATGGCTACACCTTC | CASRLTQGGYGYTF
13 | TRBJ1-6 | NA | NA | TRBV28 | TGTGCCAGCAGTTTTCTCGGGTCGTGGTCCCTCCACTTT | CASSFLGSWSLHF
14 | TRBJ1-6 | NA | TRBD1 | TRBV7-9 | TGTGCCAGCAGCTTAGGGGGGACAGGGGCACCCCTCCACTTT | CASSLGGTGAPLHF
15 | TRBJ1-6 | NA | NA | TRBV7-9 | TGTGCCAGCAGCTCGGACGGGGTTCTTGATTCACCCCTCCACTTT | CASSSDGVLDSPLHF
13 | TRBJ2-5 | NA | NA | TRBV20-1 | TGCAGTGCTAGAAAAATCAGTCAAGAGACCCAGTACTTC | CSARKISQETQYF
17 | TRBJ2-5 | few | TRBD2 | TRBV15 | TGTGCCACCAGCAGAGAGCTAGCGGGGGCCATGGGAGAGACCCAGTACTTC | CATSRELAGAMGETQYF
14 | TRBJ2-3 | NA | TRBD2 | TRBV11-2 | TGTGCCAGCAGGAAAGCGGGAGGGCTAGATACGCAGTATTTT | CASRKAGGLDTQYF
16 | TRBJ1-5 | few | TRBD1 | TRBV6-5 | TGTGCCAGCAGTTCCGACAGGGGAAGGAGCAATCAGCCCCAGCATTTT | CASSSDRGRSNQPQHF
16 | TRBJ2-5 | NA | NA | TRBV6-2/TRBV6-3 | TGTGCCAGCAGTTACTCGATCACGATAGCAGGAGGGACCCAGTACTTC | CASSYSITIAGGTQYF
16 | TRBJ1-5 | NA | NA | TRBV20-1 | TGCAGTGCTAGCCCCCCCCCACAGGGCCGCGATCAGCCCCAGCATTTT | CSASPPPQGRDQPQHF
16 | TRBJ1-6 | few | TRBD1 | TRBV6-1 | TGTGCCAGCAGGGGAACAGGGGGCAGCGATAGTTCACCCTTCCACTTT | CASRGTGGSDSSPFHF
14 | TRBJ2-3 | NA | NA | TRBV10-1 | TGCGCCAGCATTGGGCGGGCCAGGGGAGATACGCAGTATTTT | CASIGRARGDTQYF
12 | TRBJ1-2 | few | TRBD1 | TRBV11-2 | TGTGCCAGCAGCTTAGGACAGGGCCTCAACACCTTC | CASSLGQGLNTF
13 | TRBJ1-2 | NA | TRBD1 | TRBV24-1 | TGTGCCAGCAGTCCACAGGGGGCAGGAGGCTACACCTTC | CASSPQGAGGYTF
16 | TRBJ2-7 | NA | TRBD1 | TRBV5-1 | TGCGCCAGCAGCCTAAGGCGGGGACAGGGCTCCTACGAGCAGTACTTC | CASSLRRGQGSYEQYF
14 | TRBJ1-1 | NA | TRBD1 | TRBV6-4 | TGTGCCAGCAGTGAGACGACAGGGGCGACTGAAGCTTTCTTT | CASSETTGATEAFF
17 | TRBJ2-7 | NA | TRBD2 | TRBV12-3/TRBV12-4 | TGTGCCAGCAGTTTAGCGCCCCCTAGCGGGAGGGCTGACGAGCAGTACTTC | CASSLAPPSGRADEQYF
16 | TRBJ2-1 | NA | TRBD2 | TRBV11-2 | TGTGCCAGCAGCCCAACAGGGGCTAGCGGGAGGTATGAGCAGTTCTTC | CASSPTGASGRYEQFF
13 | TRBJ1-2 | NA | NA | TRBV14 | TGTGCCAGCAGCCAGGACCTCGAGGGGGGCTACACCTTC | CASSQDLEGGYTF
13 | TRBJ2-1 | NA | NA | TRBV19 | TGTGCCAGTAGTATGGTAGCCTACAATGAGCAGTTCTTC | CASSMVAYNEQFF
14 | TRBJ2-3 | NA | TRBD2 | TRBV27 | TGTGCCAGCAGTTCCGCGGGGGGAACAGATACGCAGTATTTT | CASSSAGGTDTQYF
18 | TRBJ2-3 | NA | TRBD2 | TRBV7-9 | TGTGCCAGCAGCTTACCCCGTCGGTTAGCGGGGGGCACAGATACGCAGTATTTT | CASSLPRRLAGGTDTQYF
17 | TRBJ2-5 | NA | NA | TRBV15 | TGTGCCACCAGCAGAGACCTGTTCTCCGGGGAGTCGGAGACCCAGCACTTC | CATSRDLFSGESETQHF
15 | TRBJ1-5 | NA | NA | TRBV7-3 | TGTGCCAGCAGCTTAAAGATGACCGGGAATCAGCCCCAGCATTTT | CASSLKMTGNQPQHF
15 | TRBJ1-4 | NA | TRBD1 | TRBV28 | TGTGCCAGCACGGTAGGACAGGGTACTAATGAAAAACTGTTTTTT | CASTVGQGTNEKLFF
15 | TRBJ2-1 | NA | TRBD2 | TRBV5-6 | TGTGCCAGCAGCTTGTCGGGGGGGCCTTTCAATGAGCAGTTCTTC | CASSLSGGPFNEQFF
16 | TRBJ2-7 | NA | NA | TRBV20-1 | TGCAGTGCTCTAAGAGCGGACGGTACGAGCTCCTACGAGCAGTACTTC | CSALRADGTSSYEQYF